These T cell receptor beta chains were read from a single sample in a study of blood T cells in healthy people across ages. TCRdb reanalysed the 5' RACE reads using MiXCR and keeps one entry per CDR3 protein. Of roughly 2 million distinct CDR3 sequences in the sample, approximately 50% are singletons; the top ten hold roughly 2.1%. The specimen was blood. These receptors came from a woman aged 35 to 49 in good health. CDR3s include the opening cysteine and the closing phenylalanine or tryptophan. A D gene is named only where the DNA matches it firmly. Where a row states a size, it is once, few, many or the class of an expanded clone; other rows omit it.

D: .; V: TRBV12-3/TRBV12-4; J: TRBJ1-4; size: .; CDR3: CASSLALDGGAQEKLFF; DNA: TGTGCCAGCAGTTTAGCGCTCGATGGGGGGGCGCAGGAAAAACTGTTTTTT
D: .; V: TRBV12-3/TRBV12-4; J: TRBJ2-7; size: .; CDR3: CASKDPGLYEQYF; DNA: TGTGCCAGCAAGGATCCGGGACTCTACGAGCAGTACTTC
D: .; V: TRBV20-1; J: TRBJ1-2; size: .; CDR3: CSADRTNYGYTF; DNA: TGCAGTGCCGACAGAACTAACTATGGCTACACCTTC
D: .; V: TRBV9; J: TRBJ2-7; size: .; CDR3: CASSPIHGAEHEQYF; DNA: TGTGCCAGCAGCCCAATCCACGGGGCAGAGCACGAGCAGTACTTC
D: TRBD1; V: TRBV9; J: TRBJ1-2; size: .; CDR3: CASSGTGGTNYGYTF; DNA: TGTGCCAGCAGCGGGACAGGGGGAACGAACTATGGCTACACCTTC
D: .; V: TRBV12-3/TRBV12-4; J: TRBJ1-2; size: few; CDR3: CASSLPGRGYGYTF; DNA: TGTGCCAGCAGTTTACCGGGACGGGGATATGGCTACACCTTC
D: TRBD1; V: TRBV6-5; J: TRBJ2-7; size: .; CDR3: CASSYSGTVRVYEQYF; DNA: TGTGCCAGCAGTTACTCAGGGACAGTCAGAGTTTACGAGCAGTACTTC
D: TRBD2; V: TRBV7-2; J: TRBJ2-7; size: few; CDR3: CASSLREGRGSYEQYF; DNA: TGTGCCAGCAGCTTAAGGGAGGGCCGGGGCTCCTACGAGCAGTACTTC
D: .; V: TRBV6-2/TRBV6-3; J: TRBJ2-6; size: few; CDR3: CASIERPGRTGANVLTF; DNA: TGTGCCAGCATCGAACGGCCAGGGCGAACTGGGGCCAACGTCCTGACTTTC
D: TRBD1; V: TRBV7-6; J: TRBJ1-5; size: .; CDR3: CASSPTGSQPQHF; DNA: TGTGCCAGCAGTCCGACAGGGAGTCAGCCCCAGCATTTT
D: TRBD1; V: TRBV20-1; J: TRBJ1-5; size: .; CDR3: CSARTGESDQPQHF; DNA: TGCAGTGCTCGCACAGGGGAGTCGGATCAGCCCCAGCATTTT
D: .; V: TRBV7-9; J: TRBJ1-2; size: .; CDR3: CASSLGQRGDYGYTF; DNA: TGTGCCAGCAGCTTAGGCCAGCGTGGTGACTATGGCTACACCTTC
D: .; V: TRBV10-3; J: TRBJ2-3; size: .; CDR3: CAISPVEPTDTQYF; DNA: TGTGCCATCTCCCCCGTTGAACCGACAGATACGCAGTATTTT
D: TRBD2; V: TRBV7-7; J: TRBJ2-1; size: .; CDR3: CASSRRTSGYNERFF; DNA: TGTGCTAGCAGCCGCAGGACTAGCGGGTACAATGAGCGGTTCTTC
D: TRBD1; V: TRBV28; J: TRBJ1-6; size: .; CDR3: CASSPARGNSPLHF; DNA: TGTGCCAGCAGTCCGGCCAGGGGGAATTCACCCCTCCACTTT
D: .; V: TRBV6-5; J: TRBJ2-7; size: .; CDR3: CASSDSSRGYEQYF; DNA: TGTGCCAGCAGTGACTCGAGCAGGGGCTACGAGCAGTACTTC
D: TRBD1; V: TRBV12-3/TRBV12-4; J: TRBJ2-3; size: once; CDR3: CASKWTGVMADTQYF; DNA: TGTGCCAGCAAATGGACAGGGGTCATGGCAGATACGCAGTATTTT
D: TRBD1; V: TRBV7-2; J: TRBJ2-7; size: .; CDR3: CASSLVSLRDRGYEQYF; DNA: TGTGCCAGCAGTTTAGTCTCTCTTCGTGACAGGGGCTACGAGCAGTACTTC
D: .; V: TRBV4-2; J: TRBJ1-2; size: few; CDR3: CASSQDQGGLNYGYTF; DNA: TGTGCCAGCAGCCAAGATCAAGGGGGACTTAACTATGGCTACACCTTC
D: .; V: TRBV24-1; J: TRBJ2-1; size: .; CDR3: CATSDPGLNNEQFF; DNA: TGTGCCACCAGTGACCCCGGACTAAACAATGAGCAGTTCTTC
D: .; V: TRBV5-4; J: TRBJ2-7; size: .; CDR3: CASSLHGYEQYF; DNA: TGTGCCAGCAGCTTGCACGGTTACGAGCAGTACTTC
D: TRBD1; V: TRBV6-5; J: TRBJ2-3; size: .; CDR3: CASSWDRARDTQYF; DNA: TGTGCCAGCAGTTGGGACAGGGCACGTGATACGCAGTATTTT
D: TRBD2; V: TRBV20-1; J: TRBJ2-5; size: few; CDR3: CSAHRTSGGSETQYF; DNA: TGCAGTGCCCACCGGACTAGCGGGGGGTCGGAGACCCAGTACTTC
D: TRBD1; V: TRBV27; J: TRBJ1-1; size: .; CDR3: CASSLSLWPATGDGAEAFF; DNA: TGTGCCAGCAGTTTATCTCTTTGGCCCGCGACAGGGGATGGAGCTGAAGCTTTCTTT
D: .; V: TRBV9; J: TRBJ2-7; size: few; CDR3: CASSVAPGYEQYF; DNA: TGTGCCAGCAGCGTAGCCCCGGGATACGAGCAGTACTTC
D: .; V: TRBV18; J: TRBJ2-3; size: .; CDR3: CASSLIADSTDTQYF; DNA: TGTGCCAGCTCGCTAATAGCGGATAGCACAGATACGCAGTATTTT
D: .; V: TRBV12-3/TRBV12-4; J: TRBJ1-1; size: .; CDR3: CASTMGRYGTEAFF; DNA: TGTGCCAGCACTATGGGCAGGTACGGCACTGAAGCTTTCTTT
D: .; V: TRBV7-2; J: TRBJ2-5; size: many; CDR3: CASSLAGALETQYF; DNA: TGTGCCAGCAGCTTAGCGGGGGCTCTAGAGACCCAGTACTTC
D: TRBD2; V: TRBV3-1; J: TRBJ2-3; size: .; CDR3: CASSQDFQRGGPDTQYF; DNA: TGTGCCAGCAGCCAAGACTTTCAGCGGGGGGGTCCAGATACGCAGTATTTT
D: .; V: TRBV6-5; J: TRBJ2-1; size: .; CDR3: CASSSNLDREAYNEQFF; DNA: TGTGCCAGCAGTTCCAACCTAGACAGGGAGGCCTACAATGAGCAGTTCTTC
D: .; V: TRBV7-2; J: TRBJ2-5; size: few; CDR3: CASSYSAPGTQYF; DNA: TGTGCCAGCAGCTATTCGGCACCTGGGACCCAGTACTTC
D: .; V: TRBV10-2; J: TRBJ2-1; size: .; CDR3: CASSVSGSTYNEQFF; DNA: TGCGCCAGCAGTGTTTCGGGCTCCACCTACAATGAGCAGTTCTTC
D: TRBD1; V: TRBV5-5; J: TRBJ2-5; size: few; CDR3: CASSSYRGGQETQYF; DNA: TGTGCCAGCAGCTCGTACAGGGGTGGGCAAGAGACCCAGTACTTC
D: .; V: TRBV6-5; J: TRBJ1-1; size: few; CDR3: CATRPREESTEAFF; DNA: TGTGCCACGCGCCCAAGGGAGGAGTCGACTGAAGCTTTCTTT
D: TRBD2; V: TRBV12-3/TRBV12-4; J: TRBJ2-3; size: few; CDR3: CASTHIAGVVLSTDTQYF; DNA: TGTGCCAGCACTCACATAGCGGGGGTGGTCCTCTCCACAGATACGCAGTATTTT
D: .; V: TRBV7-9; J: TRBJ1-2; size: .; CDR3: CASSLEGKGGFTF; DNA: TGTGCCAGCAGCTTAGAGGGGAAGGGCGGCTTCACCTTC
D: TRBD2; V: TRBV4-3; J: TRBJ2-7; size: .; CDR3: CASSQDVGGLAGAYEQYF; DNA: TGCGCCAGCAGCCAAGATGTGGGTGGACTAGCGGGGGCCTACGAGCAGTACTTC
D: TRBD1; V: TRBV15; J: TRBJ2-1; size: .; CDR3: CATSKRQGGNEQFF; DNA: TGTGCCACCAGCAAAAGACAGGGGGGCAATGAGCAGTTCTTC